Detailed here is one TCR beta chain. The antigen is unknown. The entry originates in a study of cytomegalovirus exposure and HLA in healthy donors. Whole-study findings and limits: TCR beta chains numbering under 200 were designated cytomegalovirus-associated. Most TCR sequences were rare, but some public TCRs occurred in many donors.

V lost 10 bases and J lost 0, with 13 bases in between. The germline CDR1 and CDR2 sequences are MNHNY and SVGAGI (reference sequence). The CDR3 totals 13 residues. The table came from immunoSEQ multiplex PCR; TCRdb's copy has only in-frame clones and leaves some out. In the table there are approximately 73,000 clones, 85% to 95% of which are singletons. The clonotype comes from a man younger than 30 in good health and CMV-seronegative. The rearrangement links TRBV6-6 to TRBJ2-7; tentative D call: TRBD2 (6 bases). The specimen was PBMCs. The CDR3 here is CAISAGSSYEQYF. DNA for the CDR3: TGTGCCATCTCGGCGGGGTCCTCCTACGAGCAGTACTTC.